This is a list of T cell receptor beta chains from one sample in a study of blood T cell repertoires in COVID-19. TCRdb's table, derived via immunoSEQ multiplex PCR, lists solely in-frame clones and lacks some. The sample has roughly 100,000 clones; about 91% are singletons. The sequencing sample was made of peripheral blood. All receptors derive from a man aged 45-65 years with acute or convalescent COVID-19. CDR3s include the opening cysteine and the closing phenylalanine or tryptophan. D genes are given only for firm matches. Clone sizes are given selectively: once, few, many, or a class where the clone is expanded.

CASSIGDRGGTEAFF	TGTGCCAGTAGTATAGGGGACAGGGGTGGTACTGAAGCTTTCTTT	TRBD1	TRBV19	TRBJ1-1	.
CATRQAVSYNSPLHF	TGTGCCACTCGACAGGCCGTCTCCTATAATTCACCCCTCCACTTT	.	TRBV7-2	TRBJ1-6	.
CASNFRGRGRNPNSPLHF	TGTGCCAGTAATTTCCGCGGCAGGGGCCGTAACCCTAATTCACCCCTCCACTTT	.	TRBV19	TRBJ1-6	.
CASRPAYRGGEQFF	TGCGCCAGCAGGCCCGCCTACAGGGGGGGAGAGCAGTTCTTC	.	TRBV5-1	TRBJ2-1	.
CASSLGGAGNTIYF	TGTGCCAGCAGCTTAGGGGGGGCTGGAAACACCATATATTTT	.	TRBV7-2	TRBJ1-3	.
CASNRAPASGEAFF	TGTGCCAGCAACAGGGCCCCCGCCTCTGGGGAAGCTTTCTTT	.	TRBV11-2	TRBJ1-1	.
CASRNSGAGENIQYF	TGTGCCAGCAGGAATAGCGGGGCGGGGGAAAACATTCAGTACTTC	TRBD2	TRBV4-2	TRBJ2-4	.
CASSQQGSYEQYF	TGTGCCAGCAGCCAACAGGGTTCCTACGAGCAGTACTTC	.	TRBV11-3	TRBJ2-7	.
CASSGSPYEQYF	TGCGCCAGCAGTGGCAGTCCCTACGAGCAGTACTTC	.	TRBV10-1	TRBJ2-7	.
CASSPSGGWNSPLHF	TGTGCCAGCAGCCCCTCAGGGGGCTGGAATTCACCCCTCCACTTT	TRBD1	TRBV11-3	TRBJ1-6	.
CASSQNPGNTIYF	TGTGCCAGCAGCCAAAATCCCGGAAACACCATATATTTT	.	TRBV11-2	TRBJ1-3	.
CATSEGGPENTQYF	TGTGCCACCAGTGAGGGGGGGCCGGAAAATACGCAGTATTTT	.	TRBV24-1	TRBJ2-3	.
CASSPKGAAQETQYF	TGTGCCAGCAGCCCGAAGGGGGCCGCCCAAGAGACCCAGTACTTC	TRBD1	TRBV5-4	TRBJ2-5	.
CASSEQGQTTDTQYF	TGTGCCAGCAGTGAGCAGGGACAGACCACAGATACGCAGTATTTT	TRBD1	TRBV2	TRBJ2-3	.
CASSQRSRGNEQFF	TGTGCCAGCAGCCAAAGATCAAGAGGTAATGAGCAGTTCTTC	.	TRBV27	TRBJ2-1	.
CASSITTPGTGPYEQYF	TGCGCCAGCAGCATAACCACTCCCGGGACAGGGCCCTACGAGCAGTACTTC	TRBD1	TRBV5-1	TRBJ2-7	once
CAWSIPNEKLFF	TGTGCCTGGAGTATTCCGAATGAAAAACTGTTTTTT	.	TRBV30	TRBJ1-4	.
CASSSPVGGQPQHF	TGTGCCAGCAGTTCCCCGGTTGGGGGGCAGCCCCAGCATTTT	.	TRBV28	TRBJ1-5	.
CASSRLGLPNEKLFF	TGCGCCAGCAGCCGGTTGGGGCTCCCTAATGAAAAACTGTTTTTT	.	TRBV4-1	TRBJ1-4	.
CASNPGHPTDTQYF	TGTGCCAGCAACCCGGGACACCCCACAGATACGCAGTATTTT	.	TRBV6-5	TRBJ2-3	.
CTSSQDWRDCRNQPQHF	TGCACCAGCAGCCAAGATTGGAGAGACTGTAGGAATCAGCCCCAGCATTTT	.	TRBV1	TRBJ1-5	.
CASSIDLGTGENSPLHF	TGTGCCAGTAGTATTGATTTAGGGACAGGGGAGAATTCACCCCTCCACTTT	TRBD1	TRBV19	TRBJ1-6	.
CASSERGMGGTEAFF	TGTGCCAGCAGTGAGAGAGGTATGGGGGGCACTGAAGCTTTCTTT	.	TRBV6-1	TRBJ1-1	.
CASSQERETSGANVLTF	TGTGCCAGCAGCCAAGAAAGGGAGACCTCTGGGGCCAACGTCCTGACTTTC	.	TRBV4-2	TRBJ2-6	.
CASSLPPYGEAFF	TGTGCCAGCAGCTTACCCCCGTACGGTGAAGCTTTCTTT	.	TRBV11-3	TRBJ1-1	.
CASSERRQGAAKNIQYF	TGTGCCAGCAGTGAAAGGAGACAGGGGGCTGCCAAAAACATTCAGTACTTC	TRBD1	TRBV6-1	TRBJ2-4	.
CASIRRSNYGYTF	TGTGCCAGTATTAGGAGATCTAACTATGGCTACACCTTC	.	TRBV19	TRBJ1-2	.
CASSPIRGGAGELFF	TGTGCCAGCAGCCCGATACGGGGGGGGGCCGGGGAGCTGTTTTTT	TRBD2	TRBV4-2	TRBJ2-2	once
CASSLTAGGDTGELFF	TGCGCCAGCAGCTTGACTGCGGGGGGGGACACCGGGGAGCTGTTTTTT	TRBD2	TRBV5-1	TRBJ2-2	.
CASSLVRDFRNTIYF	TGTGCCAGCAGCTTAGTTCGGGACTTCCGAAACACCATATATTTT	.	TRBV11-2	TRBJ1-3	.
CASSPGTAWNTEAFF	TGCGCCAGCAGCCCGGGGACAGCATGGAACACTGAAGCTTTCTTT	TRBD1	TRBV5-1	TRBJ1-1	.
CASSLGQGYGYTF	TGTGCCAGCAGTTTGGGACAGGGATATGGCTACACCTTC	TRBD1	TRBV12-3/TRBV12-4	TRBJ1-2	.
CASSIGQGQRGLFF	TGTGCCAGTAGTATAGGGCAGGGCCAGAGGGGGCTGTTTTTT	.	TRBV19	TRBJ1-4	.
CASRPSSGGATDTQYF	TGCGCCAGCAGACCTTCTAGCGGGGGGGCAACAGATACGCAGTATTTT	TRBD2	TRBV5-1	TRBJ2-3	.
CASSLTGTGVTETQYF	TGCGCCAGCAGCTTAACCGGGACAGGGGTCACAGAGACCCAGTACTTC	TRBD1	TRBV5-1	TRBJ2-5	.
CASSSDTRYGYTF	TGTGCCAGCAGCTCGGACACCCGCTATGGCTACACCTTC	.	TRBV7-3	TRBJ1-2	.
CASSRPSPVNTEAFF	TGTGCCAGCAGCCGTCCTTCCCCTGTGAACACTGAAGCTTTCTTT	.	TRBV5-6	TRBJ1-1	once
CASSLAPRAGGYTF	TGTGCCAGCAGCTTAGCGCCCAGGGCTGGTGGCTACACCTTC	.	TRBV7-2	TRBJ1-2	.
CASGLSNRGEETQYF	TGTGCTAGTGGTTTGTCAAACCGGGGGGAAGAGACCCAGTACTTC	TRBD2	TRBV12-5	TRBJ2-5	few
CASSSGGSDYGYTF	TGTGCCAGCAGTTCGGGGGGATCAGACTATGGCTACACCTTC	.	TRBV6-2/TRBV6-3	TRBJ1-2	.
CASSQSGSNQPQHF	TGTGCCAGCAGCCAATCAGGGAGCAATCAGCCCCAGCATTTT	.	TRBV4-2	TRBJ1-5	.
CAWSVPGQGGRGYTF	TGTGCCTGGAGTGTACCGGGGCAGGGGGGAAGAGGCTACACCTTC	TRBD1	TRBV30	TRBJ1-2	.
CATSGGPDSGNTIYF	TGTGCCACCAGTGGAGGTCCTGATTCTGGAAACACCATATATTTT	.	TRBV24-1	TRBJ1-3	.
CASRSLSNSPLHF	TGTGCCAGCAGGAGTCTGAGTAATTCACCCCTCCACTTT	.	TRBV7-9	TRBJ1-6	.
CASSLGQGVGGYTF	TGTGCCAGCAGCTTAGGACAGGGAGTGGGTGGCTACACCTTC	TRBD1	TRBV7-2	TRBJ1-2	few
CASSTMNTEAFF	TGTGCCAGCAGCACAATGAACACTGAAGCTTTCTTT	.	TRBV7-6	TRBJ1-1	.